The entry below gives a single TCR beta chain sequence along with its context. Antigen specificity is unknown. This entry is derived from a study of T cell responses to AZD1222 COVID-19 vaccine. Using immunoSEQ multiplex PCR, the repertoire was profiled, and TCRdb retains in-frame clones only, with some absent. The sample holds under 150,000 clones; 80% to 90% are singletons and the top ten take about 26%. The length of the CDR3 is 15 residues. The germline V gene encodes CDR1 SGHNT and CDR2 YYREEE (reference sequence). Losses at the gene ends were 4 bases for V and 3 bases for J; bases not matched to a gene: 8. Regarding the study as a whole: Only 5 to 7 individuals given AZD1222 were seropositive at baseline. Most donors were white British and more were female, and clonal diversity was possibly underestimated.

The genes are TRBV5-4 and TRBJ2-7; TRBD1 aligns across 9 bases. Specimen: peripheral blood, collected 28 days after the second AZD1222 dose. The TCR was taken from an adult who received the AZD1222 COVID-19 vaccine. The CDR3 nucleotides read TGTGCCAGCAGCAGCCGGGACAGGGCATTCTACGAGCAGTACTTC. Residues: CASSSRDRAFYEQYF.